Below, 12 T cell receptor beta chains from the same sample are listed, as sequenced in a study of T cells in Graves' hyperthyroidism and ophthalmopathy. Amplified TCR beta CDR3 regions came from RNA transcripts. The primer set for the first-round RT-PCR of the TCR CDR3 was HTBI. TCRdb independently ran MiXCR on the multiplex PCR reads; one entry per CDR3 protein. Of about 610,000 distinct CDR3 sequences listed, 35% to 55% are singletons. The sequencing input was peripheral blood or thyroid tissue (not recorded which). All receptors come from a woman between 18 and 30 years old with Graves' hyperthyroidism.

This clonotype occurred many times. V is TRBV5-4 and J is TRBJ1-2; weak D call: TRBD1 (5 bases). Trimming left V 1 base short and J 7 bases short, with 11 bases between. The germline CDR1 and CDR2 sequences are SGHNT and YYREEE (reference sequence). The CDR3 covers 13 residues. The CDR3 sequence is CASSLYERGGYTF. The DNA for the CDR3 is TGTGCCAGCAGCTTGTATGAAAGGGGTGGCTACACCTTC.

The rearrangement joins TRBV29-1 to TRBJ2-3; 9 bases fit TRBD2. CDR3 length equals 14 residues. The V segment lost 7 bases and the J segment 7 bases; nucleotides outside the gene matches: 12. Germline V gene sequence: CDR1 SQVTM, CDR2 ANQGSEA. Here the CDR3 DNA reads TGCAGCGCCCTACTAGCGGGCGAGCCCAATACGCAGTATTTT. The encoded protein is CSALLAGEPNTQYF.

This clonotype was detected many times. CDR3 DNA sequence: TGTGCCAGCAGCTTGAATAGCAATCAGCCCCAGCATTTT. Translated: CASSLNSNQPQHF. The genes are TRBV7-9 and TRBJ1-5; D is undetermined. Germline V gene sequence: CDR1 SEHNR, CDR2 FQNEAQ (reference sequence). CDR3 size: 13 residues. The ends were cut back, 3 bases at V and 0 bases at J, with 3 bases in the middle.

V usage is TRBV6-1 and J usage is TRBJ2-1, with 11 nucleotides matching TRBD2. The CDR3 covers 15 residues. From germline, CDR1 is MNHNS and CDR2 SASEGT. Trimming removed 4 bases from V and 4 bases from J; junction bases left unmatched: 3. The CDR3 spells CASSVTSGDYNEQFF. In nucleotides, the CDR3 is TGTGCCAGCAGTGTGACTAGCGGGGATTACAATGAGCAGTTCTTC.

This clonotype was counted many times. The rearrangement uses TRBV5-6 and TRBJ1-6; D may be TRBD1 (6 bases). The germline V gene has CDR1 SGHDT and CDR2 YYEEEE. Trimming took off 4 bases at V and 7 bases at J, with 15 bases between the two ends. The CDR3 spans 15 residues. The chain's CDR3 is CASSPSWGANSPLHF. The CDR3 nucleotides read TGTGCCAGCAGCCCAAGTTGGGGGGCGAATTCACCCCTCCACTTT.

The chain carries TRBV24-1 and TRBJ2-5, with D hard to call. This CDR3 has 10 amino acids. Per germline, CDR1 KGHDR and CDR2 SFDVKD. The germline V and J ends were trimmed by 11 bases and 3 bases, with 6 bases remaining between them. This CDR3 reads CASQEETQYF. The CDR3 DNA is TGTGCCAGCCAGGAAGAGACCCAGTACTTC.

This chain's CDR3 is CASSSSGRNSYEQYF. The CDR3 nucleotides read TGTGCCAGCAGTTCTAGCGGGAGGAATTCCTACGAGCAGTACTTC. This rearrangement joins TRBV27 to TRBJ2-7, with TRBD2 matching over 11 bases. Germline V gene data show CDR1 as MNHEY and CDR2 as SMNVEV (reference sequence). V shed 4 bases and J 1 base; nucleotides not matched to a gene: 3. There are 15 residues in the CDR3.

The rearrangement uses TRBV29-1 and TRBJ2-5; 10 nucleotides agree with TRBD1. The V segment lost 6 bases and the J segment 5 bases; nucleotides outside the gene matches: 12. From germline, CDR1 is SQVTM and CDR2 ANQGSEA. The CDR3 has 15 residues. This chain's CDR3 is CSVEGGDRGSETQYF. The CDR3 DNA reads as TGCAGCGTCGAGGGGGGGGACAGGGGATCGGAGACCCAGTACTTC.

As regards this clonotype: At one end, the junction sequence differs from germline, possibly due to a read error. The V call is TRBV14, the J call TRBJ2-7; the match to TRBD1 covers 10 bases. The CDR3 covers 16 residues. CDR1 and CDR2 from the germline V gene are SGHDN and FVKESK. CDR3 bases: TGTGCCAGCAGCCAAGCCTTGGGACAGGGGATCTACGAGCAGTGCTTC. Translation gives CASSQALGQGIYEQCF.

This clonotype has only a few counts. The CDR3 DNA is TGTGCCATCAGTGAGGCCCCAGGGCTGAACCCTGGGGCCAACGTCCTGACTTTC. Translated: CAISEAPGLNPGANVLTF. J is TRBJ2-6 and V is TRBV10-3; tentative D call: TRBD1 (5 bases). V dropped 2 bases and J dropped 2 bases, with 16 bases sitting between them. This CDR3 spans 18 amino acids. Germline V CDR1 and CDR2: ENHRY, SYGVKD.

The V gene is TRBV5-1, the J gene TRBJ1-2; weak D call: TRBD1 (6 bases). The V end lost 4 bases, the J end lost 3 bases, and 16 bases lay between the germline ends. CDR1 SGHRS and CDR2 YFSETQ come from the germline V gene. The CDR3 consists of 15 residues. CDR3 bases: TGCGCCAGCAGCCACGGACAGAAAGTGGACTATGGCTACACCTTC. The encoded protein is CASSHGQKVDYGYTF.

Points on this clonotype: A much bigger clone sits one base away, suggesting this may be a read error. This rearrangement joins TRBV11-3 to TRBJ2-2, with D perhaps TRBD2 (5 bases). The CDR3 spans 12 residues. The germline gives CDR1 SGHNT, CDR2 YENEEA. CDR3 protein: CASSLWIGELYF. The CDR3 DNA reads TGTGCCAGCAGCTTATGGATCGGGGAGCTGTATTTT.